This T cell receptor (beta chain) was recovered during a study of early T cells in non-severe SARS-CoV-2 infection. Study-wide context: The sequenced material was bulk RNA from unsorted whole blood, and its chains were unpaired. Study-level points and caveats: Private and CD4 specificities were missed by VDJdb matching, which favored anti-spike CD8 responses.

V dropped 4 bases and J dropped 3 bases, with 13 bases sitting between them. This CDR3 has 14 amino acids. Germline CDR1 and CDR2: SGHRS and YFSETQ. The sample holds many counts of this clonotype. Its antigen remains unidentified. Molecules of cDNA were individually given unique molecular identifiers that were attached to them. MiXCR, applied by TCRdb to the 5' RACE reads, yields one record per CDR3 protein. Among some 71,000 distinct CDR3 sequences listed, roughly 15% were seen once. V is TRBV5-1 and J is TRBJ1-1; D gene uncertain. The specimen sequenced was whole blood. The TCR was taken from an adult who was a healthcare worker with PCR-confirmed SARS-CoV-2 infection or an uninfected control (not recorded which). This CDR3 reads CASSTGRSDTEAFF. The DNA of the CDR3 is TGCGCCAGCAGCACCGGCAGGTCTGACACTGAAGCTTTCTTT.